Below, 15 T cell receptor beta chains from the same sample are listed, as sequenced in a study of radiotherapy plus CTLA-4 blockade in lung cancer. Profiling relied on immunoSEQ multiplex PCR, and the TCRdb table lists in-frame clones only, not all of them. The sample yields about 120,000 clones, about 77% seen once. Sequencing was performed on peripheral blood, taken from a patient treated with radiotherapy plus ipilimumab. These receptors came from a human donor with non-small cell lung cancer who had a partial response to radiotherapy plus ipilimumab.

The chain joins TRBV25-1 to TRBJ1-1, with D possibly being TRBD1 (6 bases). Germline V CDR1 and CDR2: MGHDK, SYGVNS. V lost 7 bases and J 3 bases, leaving 18 bases between the germline ends. The CDR3 sequence is 15 residues long. The CDR3 DNA reads TGTGCCAGCAATGCGAGGGGGGGTTTGGACACTGAAGCTTTCTTT. Protein sequence: CASNARGGLDTEAFF. Full variable domain (rest looked up from reference TRBV25-1 and TRBJ1-1): EADIYQTPRYLVIGTGKKITLECSQTMGHDKMYWYQQDPGMELHLIHYSYGVNSTEKGDLSSESTVSRIRTEHFPLTLESARPSHTSQYLCASNARGGLDTEAFFGQGTRLTVV.

The J gene is TRBJ1-2, the V gene TRBV28, with D unclear. The V gene's germline CDR1 is MDHEN and CDR2 SYDVKM. The CDR3 extends over 11 amino acids. The V gene lost 4 bases and the J gene lost 4 bases, with 4 bases spanning the gap. For the CDR3, the DNA is TGTGCCAGCAGTTCCTTCTATGGCTACACCTTC. This gives the protein CASSSFYGYTF.

This chain connects TRBV30 to TRBJ1-1, with D possibly TRBD1 on 6 matching bases. Germline CDR1 GTSNPN, CDR2 SVGIG (reference sequence). Deletions cut 2 bases from V and 1 base from J, with 8 bases between. The CDR3 consists of 13 residues. The CDR3 sequence: CAWSSRGNTEAFF. CDR3 in DNA: TGTGCCTGGAGTAGCAGGGGGAACACTGAAGCTTTCTTT.

The chain carries TRBV5-1 and TRBJ2-1; the match to TRBD2 covers 7 bases. The trim removed 4 bases at V and 0 bases at J, leaving 7 bases unmatched. The CDR3 length is 16 residues. Germline CDR1 reads SGHRS; CDR2 reads YFSETQ. CDR3 nucleotide sequence: TGCGCCAGCAGCCGAACTAGCGAGAGCTCCTACAATGAGCAGTTCTTC. Translation gives CASSRTSESSYNEQFF. Complete variable domain (other parts from reference TRBV5-1 and TRBJ2-1): KAGVTQTPRYLIKTRGQQVTLSCSPISGHRSVSWYQQTPGQGLQFLFEYFSETQRNKGNFPGRFSGRQFSNSRSEMNVSTLELGDSALYLCASSRTSESSYNEQFFGPGTRLTVL.

J is TRBJ1-6 and V is TRBV6-7; no definite D call. TRBV6-7 is marked as an open reading frame, function uncertain. The CDR3 extends over 15 amino acids. Deletions cut 7 bases from V and 6 bases from J, with 16 bases between. The DNA of the CDR3 is TGTGCCAGCAAATGGTACCTCAGAGGTAATTCACCCCTCCACTTT. The encoded protein is CASKWYLRGNSPLHF.

The V and J genes are TRBV7-2 and TRBJ1-2; TRBD1 agrees at 8 bases. Unmatched junction bases numbered 1, after V lost 1 base and J lost 6 bases. Germline CDR1 is SGHTA and CDR2 is FQGNSA. This CDR3 region has 13 residues. As DNA, the CDR3 is TGTGCCAGCAGCTTAGGGGACAGGCATGGCTACACCTTC. It encodes CASSLGDRHGYTF.

The chain combines TRBV5-1 with TRBJ2-5; 7 positions agree with TRBD1. The tail of the sequence fits TRBJ2-7 better, so the J call may be wrong. This CDR3 spans 13 amino acids. Looked up from germline, CDR1 is SGHRS and CDR2 is YFSETQ. DNA of the CDR3: TGCGCCAGCAGCCGTGGACAGGACCACGAGCAGTACTTC. This gives the protein CASSRGQDHEQYF.

J is TRBJ2-1 and V is TRBV25-1, with 7 bases that match TRBD2. The ends lost 8 bases at V and 3 bases at J; junction bases unmatched: 7. The germline gives CDR1 MGHDK, CDR2 SYGVNS. This CDR3 is 14 amino acids long. The CDR3 DNA sequence: TGTGCCAGCGGGAGGGGCGGAAACTACAATGAGCAGTTCTTC. Translated, it gives CASGRGGNYNEQFF.

V gene TRBV19 combines with J gene TRBJ1-6; TRBD1 matches at 9 bases. V dropped 3 bases and J dropped 6; count of bases not matched to a gene: 9. Germline CDR1 reads LNHDA; CDR2 reads SQIVND (reference sequence). CDR3 length: 17 amino acids. CDR3: CASSIFWDRVRNSPLHF. The CDR3 nucleotides read TGTGCCAGTAGTATTTTCTGGGACAGGGTACGTAATTCACCCCTCCACTTT.

V is TRBV18 and J is TRBJ2-3, with 7 bases matching TRBD2. J lost 1 base, V lost 4 bases, and 8 bases had no gene match. CDR3 length: 16 amino acids. CDR1 is KGHSH and CDR2 is LQKENI in the germline V gene. The CDR3 DNA follows: TGTGCCAGCTCACGAGTCTCCAGCGGGGGCACAGATACGCAGTATTTT. Its protein product is CASSRVSSGGTDTQYF.

The chain employs TRBV6-6 and TRBJ2-2; 9 bases agree with TRBD2. Losses at the gene ends were 2 bases for V and 1 base for J; bases not matched to a gene: 2. The CDR3 contains 16 residues. Germline CDR1 and CDR2: MNHNY and SVGAGI (reference sequence). CDR3 sequence reads: CASSYRAGGNTGELFF. The DNA of the CDR3 is TGTGCCAGCAGTTACAGAGCGGGAGGGAACACCGGGGAGCTGTTTTTT.

This chain links TRBV28 with TRBJ1-2; the match to TRBD1 covers 9 bases. Looked up from germline, CDR1 is MDHEN and CDR2 is SYDVKM. V dropped 2 bases and J dropped 3; count of bases not matched to a gene: 7. The CDR3 has 16 amino acids. The CDR3 nucleotides read TGTGCCAGCAGTTTAACAGGACAGGGGTTTTACTATGGCTACACCTTC. Encoded protein: CASSLTGQGFYYGYTF.

The J gene is TRBJ2-7, the V gene TRBV6-1, with D perhaps matching TRBD1 (5 bases). This CDR3 contains 13 residues. Germline values: CDR1 MNHNS, CDR2 SASEGT. CDR3 DNA: TGTGCCAGCAGAGAAGACAGAACGTACGAGCAGTACGTC. Its protein product is CASREDRTYEQYV.

This clone was observed once. This rearrangement joins TRBV2 to TRBJ2-3; D is perhaps TRBD1 (6 bases). The V end lost 5 bases, the J end lost 0 bases, and 15 bases lay between the germline ends. The CDR3 runs to 16 residues. The germline V gene has CDR1 SNHLY and CDR2 FYNNEI. CDR3 nucleotide sequence: TGTGCCAGCAGTAAGGACAGAATAACCAGCACAGATACGCAGTATTTT. It specifies CASSKDRITSTDTQYF.

The chain uses TRBV9 and TRBJ2-1, with 14 bases fitting TRBD2. CDR3 size: 16 residues. V gave up 4 bases and J gave up 8 bases; unmatched junction bases: 8. Per the germline V gene, CDR1 is SGDLS and CDR2 is YYNGEE. In nucleotides, the CDR3 is TGTGCCAGCAGCCCTATGGGACTAGCGGGAGTGCATGAGCAGTTCTTC. This translates into CASSPMGLAGVHEQFF.